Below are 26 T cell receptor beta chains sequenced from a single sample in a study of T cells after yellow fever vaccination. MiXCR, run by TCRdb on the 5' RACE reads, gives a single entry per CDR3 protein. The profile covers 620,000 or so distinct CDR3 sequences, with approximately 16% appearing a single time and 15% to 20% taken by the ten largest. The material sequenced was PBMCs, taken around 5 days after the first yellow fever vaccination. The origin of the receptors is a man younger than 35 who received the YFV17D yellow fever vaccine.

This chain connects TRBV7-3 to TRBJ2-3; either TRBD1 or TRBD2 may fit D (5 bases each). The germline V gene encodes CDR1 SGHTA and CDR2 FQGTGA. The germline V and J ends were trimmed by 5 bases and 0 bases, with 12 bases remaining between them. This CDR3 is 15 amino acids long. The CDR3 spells CASSLGTVSTDTQYF. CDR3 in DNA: TGTGCCAGCAGCCTCGGGACGGTGAGCACAGATACGCAGTATTTT.

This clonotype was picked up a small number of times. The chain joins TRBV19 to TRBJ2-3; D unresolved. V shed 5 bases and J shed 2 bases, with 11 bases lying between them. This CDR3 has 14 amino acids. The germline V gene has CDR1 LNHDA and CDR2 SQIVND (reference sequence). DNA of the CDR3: TGTGCCAGTAGTTCCCGGCAGTTCACAGATACGCAGTATTTT. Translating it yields CASSSRQFTDTQYF.

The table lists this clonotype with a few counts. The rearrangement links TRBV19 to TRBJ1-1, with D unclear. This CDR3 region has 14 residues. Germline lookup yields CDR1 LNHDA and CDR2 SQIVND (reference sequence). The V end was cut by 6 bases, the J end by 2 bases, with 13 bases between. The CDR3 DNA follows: TGTGCCAGTAGGACCCTTTCTATTAACACTGAAGCTTTCTTT. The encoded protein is CASRTLSINTEAFF.

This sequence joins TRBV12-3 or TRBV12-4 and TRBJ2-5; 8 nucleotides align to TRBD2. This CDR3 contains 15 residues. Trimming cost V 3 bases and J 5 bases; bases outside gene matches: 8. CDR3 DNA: TGTGCCAGCAGTTTGCGGGGGGCTAAGGGGGAGACCCAGTACTTC. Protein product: CASSLRGAKGETQYF.

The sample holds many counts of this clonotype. The CDR3 loop reads CASTIPPLNEQYF. The CDR3 bases are TGTGCCAGCACCATCCCCCCTCTCAACGAGCAGTACTTC. The chain combines TRBV6-5 with TRBJ2-7; D is unresolved. Germline-derived CDR1 and CDR2 are MNHEY and SVGAGI. The CDR3 has 13 residues. Trimming removed 7 bases at V and 5 bases at J, with 15 bases between.

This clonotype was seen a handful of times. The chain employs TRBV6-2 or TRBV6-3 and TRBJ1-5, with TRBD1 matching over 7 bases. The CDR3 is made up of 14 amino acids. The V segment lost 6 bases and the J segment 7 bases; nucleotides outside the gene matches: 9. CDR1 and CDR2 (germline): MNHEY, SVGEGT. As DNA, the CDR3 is TGTGCCAGCAGCCTCGACAGGGAGGACCAGCCCCAGCATTTT. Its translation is CASSLDREDQPQHF.

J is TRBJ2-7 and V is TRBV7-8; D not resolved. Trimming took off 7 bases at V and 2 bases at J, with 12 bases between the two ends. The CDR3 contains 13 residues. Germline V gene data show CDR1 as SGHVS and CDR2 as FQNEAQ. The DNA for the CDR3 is TGTGCCAGCACCACGGACCGCCCCTACGAGCAGTACTTC. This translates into CASTTDRPYEQYF. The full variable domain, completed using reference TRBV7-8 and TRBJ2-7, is GAGVSQSPRYKVAKRGQDVALRCDPISGHVSLFWYQQALGQGPEFLTYFQNEAQLDKSGLPSDRFFAERPEGSVSTLKIQRTQQEDSAVYLCASTTDRPYEQYFGPGTRLTVT.

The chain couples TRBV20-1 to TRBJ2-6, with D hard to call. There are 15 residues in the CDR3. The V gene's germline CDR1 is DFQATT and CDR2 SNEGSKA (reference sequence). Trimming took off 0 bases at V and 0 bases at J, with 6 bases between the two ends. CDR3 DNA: TGCAGTGCTAGAGACGTGATCTCTGGGGCCAACGTCCTGACTTTC. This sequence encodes CSARDVISGANVLTF.

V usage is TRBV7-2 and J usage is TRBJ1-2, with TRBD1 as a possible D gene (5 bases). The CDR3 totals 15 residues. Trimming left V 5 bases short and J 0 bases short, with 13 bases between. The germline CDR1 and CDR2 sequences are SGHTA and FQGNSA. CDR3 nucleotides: TGTGCCAGCAGCCAAAGACAGAGTGCTAACTATGGCTACACCTTC. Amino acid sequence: CASSQRQSANYGYTF.

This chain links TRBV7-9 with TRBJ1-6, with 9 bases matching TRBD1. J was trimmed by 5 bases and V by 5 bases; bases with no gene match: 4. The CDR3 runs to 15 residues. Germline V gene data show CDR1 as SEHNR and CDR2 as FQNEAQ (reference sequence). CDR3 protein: CASSVDRGDNSPLHF. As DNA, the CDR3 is TGTGCCAGCAGCGTGGACAGGGGTGATAATTCACCCCTCCACTTT.

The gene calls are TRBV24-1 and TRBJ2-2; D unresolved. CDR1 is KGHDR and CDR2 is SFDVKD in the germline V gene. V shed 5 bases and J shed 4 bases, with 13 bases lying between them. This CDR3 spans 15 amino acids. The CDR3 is CATSGGGDATGELFF. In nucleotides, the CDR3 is TGTGCCACCAGTGGTGGTGGCGACGCCACCGGGGAGCTGTTTTTT.

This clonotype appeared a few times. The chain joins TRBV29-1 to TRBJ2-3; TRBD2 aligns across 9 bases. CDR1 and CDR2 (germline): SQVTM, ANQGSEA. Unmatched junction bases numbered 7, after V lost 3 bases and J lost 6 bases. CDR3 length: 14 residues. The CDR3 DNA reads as TGCAGCGTTGATCTGGCGGGGGGGCCCGATACGCAGTATTTT. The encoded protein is CSVDLAGGPDTQYF.

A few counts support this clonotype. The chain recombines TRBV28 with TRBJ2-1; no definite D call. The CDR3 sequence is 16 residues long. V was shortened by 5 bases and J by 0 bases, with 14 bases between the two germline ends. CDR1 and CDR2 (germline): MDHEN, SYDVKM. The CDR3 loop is CASSHPYPSSYNEQFF. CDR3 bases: TGTGCCAGCAGTCATCCCTACCCGAGCTCCTACAATGAGCAGTTCTTC.

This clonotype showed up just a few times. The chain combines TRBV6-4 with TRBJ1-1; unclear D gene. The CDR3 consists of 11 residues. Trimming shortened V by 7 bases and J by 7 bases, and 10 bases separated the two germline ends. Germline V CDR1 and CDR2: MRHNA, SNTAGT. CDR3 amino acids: CASKDGSEAFF. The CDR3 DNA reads TGTGCCAGCAAGGATGGGAGTGAAGCTTTCTTT.

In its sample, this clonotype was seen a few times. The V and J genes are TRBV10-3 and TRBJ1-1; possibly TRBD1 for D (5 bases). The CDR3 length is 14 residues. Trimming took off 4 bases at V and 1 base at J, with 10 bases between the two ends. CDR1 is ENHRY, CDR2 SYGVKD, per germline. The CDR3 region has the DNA TGTGCCATCAGTGGGAGGGGACCGAACACTGAAGCTTTCTTT. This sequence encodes CAISGRGPNTEAFF.

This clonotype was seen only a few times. The CDR3 DNA is TGTGCCAGCAGCTGGGGGACGACGAACGAAGCTTTCTTT. It yields the protein CASSWGTTNEAFF. The chain couples TRBV11-2 to TRBJ1-1; tentative D call: TRBD1 (5 bases). The CDR3 is 13 amino acids. Per the germline V gene, CDR1 is SGHAT and CDR2 is FQNNGV. V gave up 4 bases and J gave up 8 bases, with 14 bases separating them.

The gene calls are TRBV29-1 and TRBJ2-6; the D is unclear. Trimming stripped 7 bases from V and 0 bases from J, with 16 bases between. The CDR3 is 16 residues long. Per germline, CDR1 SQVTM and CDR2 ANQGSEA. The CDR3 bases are TGCAGCGCCGAATCGGGTCCTCACTCTGGGGCCAACGTCCTGACTTTC. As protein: CSAESGPHSGANVLTF.

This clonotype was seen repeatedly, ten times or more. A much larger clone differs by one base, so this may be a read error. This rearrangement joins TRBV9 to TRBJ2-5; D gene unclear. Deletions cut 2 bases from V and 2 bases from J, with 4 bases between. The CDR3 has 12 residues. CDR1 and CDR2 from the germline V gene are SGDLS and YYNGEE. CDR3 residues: CASSVSQETQYF. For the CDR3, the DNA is TGTGCCAGCAGCGTCAGTCAAGAGACCCAGTACTTC.

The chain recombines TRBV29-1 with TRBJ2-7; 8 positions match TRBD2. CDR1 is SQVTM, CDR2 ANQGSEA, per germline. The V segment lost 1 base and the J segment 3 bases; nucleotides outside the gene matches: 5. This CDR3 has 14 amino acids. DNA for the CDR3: TGCAGCGTTGAAGGGTGGCGGGGGGACTACGAGCAGTACTTC. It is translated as CSVEGWRGDYEQYF.

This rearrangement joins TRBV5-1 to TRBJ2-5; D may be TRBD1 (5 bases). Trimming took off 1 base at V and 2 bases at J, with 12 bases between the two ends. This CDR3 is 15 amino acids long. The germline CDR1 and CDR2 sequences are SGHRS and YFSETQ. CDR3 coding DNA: TGCGCCAGCAGCTTGCGGGTCAGGGTGCAAGAGACCCAGTACTTC. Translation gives CASSLRVRVQETQYF.

CDR3 in DNA: TGTGCCAGCAGTTTATCACGGGGGCGGGGTGAGCAGTTCTTC. It yields the protein CASSLSRGRGEQFF. The chain is built from TRBV12-3 or TRBV12-4 and TRBJ2-1; D is tentatively TRBD1 or TRBD2 (6 bases each). The germline V and J ends were trimmed by 2 bases and 9 bases, with 14 bases remaining between them. This CDR3 region has 14 residues.

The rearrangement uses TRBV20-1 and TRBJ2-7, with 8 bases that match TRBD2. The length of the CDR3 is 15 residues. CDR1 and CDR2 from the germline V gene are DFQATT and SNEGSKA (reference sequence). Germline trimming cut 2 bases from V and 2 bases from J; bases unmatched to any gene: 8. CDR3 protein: CSARPPQGLAYEQYF. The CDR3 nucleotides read TGCAGTGCTAGACCTCCCCAGGGACTAGCCTACGAGCAGTACTTC.

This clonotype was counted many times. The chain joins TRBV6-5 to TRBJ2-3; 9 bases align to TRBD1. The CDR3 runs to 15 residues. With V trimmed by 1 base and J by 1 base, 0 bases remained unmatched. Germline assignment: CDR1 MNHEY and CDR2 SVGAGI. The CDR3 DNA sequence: TGTGCCAGCAGTTACTACAGGGGGCGCACAGATACGCAGTATTTT. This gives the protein CASSYYRGRTDTQYF.

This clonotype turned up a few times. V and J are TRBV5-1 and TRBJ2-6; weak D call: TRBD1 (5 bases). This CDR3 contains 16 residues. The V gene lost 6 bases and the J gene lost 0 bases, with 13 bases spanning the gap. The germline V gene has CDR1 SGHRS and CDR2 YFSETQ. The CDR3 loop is CASTDSATSGANVLTF. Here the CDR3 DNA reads TGCGCCAGCACTGACAGCGCTACCTCTGGGGCCAACGTCCTGACTTTC.

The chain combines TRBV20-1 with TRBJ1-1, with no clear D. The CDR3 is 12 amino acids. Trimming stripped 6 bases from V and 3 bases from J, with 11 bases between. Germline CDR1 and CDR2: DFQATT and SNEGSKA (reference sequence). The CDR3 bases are TGCAGTGCGAGTATCAGATACACTGAAGCTTTCTTT. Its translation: CSASIRYTEAFF.

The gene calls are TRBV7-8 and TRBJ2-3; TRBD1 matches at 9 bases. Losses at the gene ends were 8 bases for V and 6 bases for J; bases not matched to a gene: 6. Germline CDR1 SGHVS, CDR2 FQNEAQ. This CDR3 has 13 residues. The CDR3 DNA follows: TGTGCCAGCCAAGAGGGACAGGGCGATACGCAGTATTTT. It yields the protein CASQEGQGDTQYF.